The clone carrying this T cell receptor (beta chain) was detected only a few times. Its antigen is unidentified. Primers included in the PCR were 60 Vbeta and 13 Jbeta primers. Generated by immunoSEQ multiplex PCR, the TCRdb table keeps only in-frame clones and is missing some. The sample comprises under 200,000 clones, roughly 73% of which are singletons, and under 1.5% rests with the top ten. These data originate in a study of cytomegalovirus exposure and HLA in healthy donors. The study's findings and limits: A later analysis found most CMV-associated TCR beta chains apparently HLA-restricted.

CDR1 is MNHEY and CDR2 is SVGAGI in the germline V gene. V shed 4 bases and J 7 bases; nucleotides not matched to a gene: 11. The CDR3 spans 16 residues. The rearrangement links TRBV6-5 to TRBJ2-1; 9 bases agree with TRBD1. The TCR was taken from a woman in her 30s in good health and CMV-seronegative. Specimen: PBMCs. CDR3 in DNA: TGTGCCAGCAGTTCGATTTTGGGACAGGGAGTAAATGAGCAGTTCTTC. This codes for CASSSILGQGVNEQFF.